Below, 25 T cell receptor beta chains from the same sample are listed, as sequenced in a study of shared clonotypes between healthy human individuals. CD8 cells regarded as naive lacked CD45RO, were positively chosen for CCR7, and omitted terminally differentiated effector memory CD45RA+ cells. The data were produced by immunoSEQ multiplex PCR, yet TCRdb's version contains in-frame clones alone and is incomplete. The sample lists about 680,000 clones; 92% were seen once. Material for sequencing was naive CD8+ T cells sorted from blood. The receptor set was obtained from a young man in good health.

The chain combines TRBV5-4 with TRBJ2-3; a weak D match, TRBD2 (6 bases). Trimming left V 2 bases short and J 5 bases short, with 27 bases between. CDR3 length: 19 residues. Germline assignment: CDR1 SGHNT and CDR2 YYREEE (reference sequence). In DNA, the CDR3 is TGTGCCAGCAGCTTTACGGGGACTTTGGTCCAACGACGTGAAGATACGCAGTATTTT. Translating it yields CASSFTGTLVQRREDTQYF.

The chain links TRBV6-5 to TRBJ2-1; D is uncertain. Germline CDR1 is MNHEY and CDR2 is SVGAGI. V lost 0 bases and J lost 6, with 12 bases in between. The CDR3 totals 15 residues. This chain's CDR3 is CASSYSISPGNEQFF. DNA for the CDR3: TGTGCCAGCAGTTACTCGATCTCCCCTGGCAATGAGCAGTTCTTC.

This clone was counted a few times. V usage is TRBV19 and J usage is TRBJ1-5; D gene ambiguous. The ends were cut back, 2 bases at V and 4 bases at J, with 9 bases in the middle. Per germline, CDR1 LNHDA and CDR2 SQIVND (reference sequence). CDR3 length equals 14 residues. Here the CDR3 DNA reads TGTGCCAGTAGTATATGGGCGGGGAATCAGCCCCAGCATTTT. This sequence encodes CASSIWAGNQPQHF.

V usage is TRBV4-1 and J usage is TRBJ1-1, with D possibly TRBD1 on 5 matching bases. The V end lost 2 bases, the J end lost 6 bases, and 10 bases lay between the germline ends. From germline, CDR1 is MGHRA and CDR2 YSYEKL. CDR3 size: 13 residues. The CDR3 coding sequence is TGCGCCAGCAGCCAACAGGGTTGGGCTGAAGCTTTCTTT. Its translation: CASSQQGWAEAFF.

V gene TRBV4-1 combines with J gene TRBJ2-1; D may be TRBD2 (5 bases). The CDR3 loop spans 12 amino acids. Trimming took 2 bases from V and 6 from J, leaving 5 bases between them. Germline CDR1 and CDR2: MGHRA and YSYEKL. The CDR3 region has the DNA TGCGCCAGCAGCCAAACTAGCAATGAGCAGTTCTTC. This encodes CASSQTSNEQFF.

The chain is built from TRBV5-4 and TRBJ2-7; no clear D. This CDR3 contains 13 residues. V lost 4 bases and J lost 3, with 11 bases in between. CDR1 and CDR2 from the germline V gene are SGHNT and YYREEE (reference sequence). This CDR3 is CASSQLTDYEQYF. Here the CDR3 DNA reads TGTGCCAGCAGCCAGCTTACGGACTACGAGCAGTACTTC. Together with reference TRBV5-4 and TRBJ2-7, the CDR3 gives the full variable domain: ETGVTQSPTHLIKTRGQQVTLRCSSQSGHNTVSWYQQALGQGPQFIFQYYREEENGRGNFPPRFSGLQFPNYSSELNVNALELDDSALYLCASSQLTDYEQYFGPGTRLTVT.

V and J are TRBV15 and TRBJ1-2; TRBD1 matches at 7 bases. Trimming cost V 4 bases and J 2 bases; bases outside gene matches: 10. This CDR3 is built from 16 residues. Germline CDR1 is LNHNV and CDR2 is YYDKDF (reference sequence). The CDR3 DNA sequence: TGTGCCACCAGCAAACACTCGGACAGGTCAAACTATGGCTACACCTTC. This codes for CATSKHSDRSNYGYTF. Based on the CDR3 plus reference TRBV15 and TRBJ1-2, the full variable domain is DAMVIQNPRYQVTQFGKPVTLSCSQTLNHNVMYWYQQKSSQAPKLLFHYYDKDFNNEADTPDNFQSRRPNTSFCFLDIRSPGLGDTAMYLCATSKHSDRSNYGYTFGSGTRLTVV.

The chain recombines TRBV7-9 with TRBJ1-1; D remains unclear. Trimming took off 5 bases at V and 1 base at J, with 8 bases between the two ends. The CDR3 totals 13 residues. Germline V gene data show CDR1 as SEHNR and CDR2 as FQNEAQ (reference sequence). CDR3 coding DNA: TGTGCCAGCAGCCGCACGAGGAACACTGAAGCTTTCTTT. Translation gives CASSRTRNTEAFF.

The DNA for the CDR3 is TGCAGCGTTGAAGATCGGGTCCGGGAGACTGGGGCCAACGTCCTGACTTTC. It specifies CSVEDRVRETGANVLTF. J is TRBJ2-6 and V is TRBV29-1, with D tentatively TRBD2 (6 bases). The CDR3 sequence is 17 residues long. V dropped 0 bases and J dropped 2 bases, with 14 bases sitting between them. Germline V CDR1 and CDR2: SQVTM, ANQGSEA.

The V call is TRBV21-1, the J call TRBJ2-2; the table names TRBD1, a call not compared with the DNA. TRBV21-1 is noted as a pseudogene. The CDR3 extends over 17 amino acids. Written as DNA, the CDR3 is TGTGCCAGCAGCCCAATCGGGGGACAGGGGAACACCGGGGAGCTGTTTTTT. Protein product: CASSPIGGQGNTGELFF.

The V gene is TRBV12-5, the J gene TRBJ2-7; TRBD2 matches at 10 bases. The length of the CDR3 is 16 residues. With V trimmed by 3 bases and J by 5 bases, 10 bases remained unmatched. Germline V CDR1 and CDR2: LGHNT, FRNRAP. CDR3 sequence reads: CASGFGAGGPFDEQYF. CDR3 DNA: TGTGCTAGTGGTTTCGGAGCGGGAGGGCCTTTCGACGAGCAGTACTTC. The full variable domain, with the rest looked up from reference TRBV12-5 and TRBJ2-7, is DARVTQTPRHKVTEMGQEVTMRCQPILGHNTVFWYRQTMMQGLELLAYFRNRAPLDDSGMPKDRFSAEMPDATLATLKIQPSEPRDSAVYFCASGFGAGGPFDEQYFGPGTRLTVT.

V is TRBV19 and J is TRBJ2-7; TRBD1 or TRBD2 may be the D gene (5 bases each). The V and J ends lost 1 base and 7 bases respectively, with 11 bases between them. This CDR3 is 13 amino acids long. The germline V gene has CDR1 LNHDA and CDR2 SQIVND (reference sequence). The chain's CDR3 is CASSIGDHSEQYF. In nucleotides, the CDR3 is TGTGCCAGTAGTATAGGGGACCACTCGGAGCAGTACTTC.

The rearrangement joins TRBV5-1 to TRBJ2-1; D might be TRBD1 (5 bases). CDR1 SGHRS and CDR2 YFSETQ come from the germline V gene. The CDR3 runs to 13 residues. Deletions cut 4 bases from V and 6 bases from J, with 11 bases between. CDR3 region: CASSDDQGNEQFF. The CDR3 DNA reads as TGCGCCAGCAGCGATGACCAGGGCAATGAGCAGTTCTTC.

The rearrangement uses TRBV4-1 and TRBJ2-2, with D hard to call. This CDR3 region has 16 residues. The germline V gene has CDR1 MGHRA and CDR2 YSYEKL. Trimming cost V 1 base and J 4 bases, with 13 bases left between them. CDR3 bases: TGCGCCAGCAGCCAAGTACCGGACGGGCTCACCGGGGAGCTGTTTTTT. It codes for CASSQVPDGLTGELFF.

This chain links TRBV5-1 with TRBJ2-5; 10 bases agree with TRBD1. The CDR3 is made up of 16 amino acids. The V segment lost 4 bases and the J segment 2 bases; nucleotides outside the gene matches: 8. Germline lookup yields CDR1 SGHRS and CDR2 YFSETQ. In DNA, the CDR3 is TGCGCCAGCAGCCCCGTGGGGGACAGGGGACAAGAGACCCAGTACTTC. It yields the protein CASSPVGDRGQETQYF.

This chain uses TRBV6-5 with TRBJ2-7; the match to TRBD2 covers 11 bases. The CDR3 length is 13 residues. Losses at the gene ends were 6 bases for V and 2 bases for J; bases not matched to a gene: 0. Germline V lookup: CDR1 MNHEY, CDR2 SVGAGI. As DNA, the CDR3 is TGTGCCAGCAGACTAGCGGGAGCCTACGAGCAGTACTTC. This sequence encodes CASRLAGAYEQYF.

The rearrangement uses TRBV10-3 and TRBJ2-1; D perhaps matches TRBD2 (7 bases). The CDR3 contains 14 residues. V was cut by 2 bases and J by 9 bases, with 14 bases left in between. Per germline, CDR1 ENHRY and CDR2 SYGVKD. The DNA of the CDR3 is TGTGCCATCAGTGAGGGCGGGAGCAGGGGTGAGCAGTTCTTC. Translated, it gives CAISEGGSRGEQFF.

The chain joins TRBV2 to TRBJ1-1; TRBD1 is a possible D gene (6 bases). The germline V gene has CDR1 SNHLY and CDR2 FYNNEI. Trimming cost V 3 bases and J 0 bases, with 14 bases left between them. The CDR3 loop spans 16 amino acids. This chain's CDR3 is CASSDLTGYLNTEAFF. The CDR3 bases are TGTGCCAGCAGTGATTTAACAGGGTACCTGAACACTGAAGCTTTCTTT.

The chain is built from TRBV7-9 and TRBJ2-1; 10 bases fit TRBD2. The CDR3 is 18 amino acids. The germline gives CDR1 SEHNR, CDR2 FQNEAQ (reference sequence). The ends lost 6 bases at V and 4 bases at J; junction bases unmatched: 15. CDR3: CASRNTRASGRSYNEQFF. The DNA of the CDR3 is TGTGCCAGCAGAAACACCAGGGCTAGCGGGAGATCATACAATGAGCAGTTCTTC.

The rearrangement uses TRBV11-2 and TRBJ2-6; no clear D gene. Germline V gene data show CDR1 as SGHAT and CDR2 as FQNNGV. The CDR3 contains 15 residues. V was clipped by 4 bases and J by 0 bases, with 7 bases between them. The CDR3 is CASSSIRSGANVLTF. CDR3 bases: TGTGCCAGCAGCTCCATACGCTCTGGGGCCAACGTCCTGACTTTC.

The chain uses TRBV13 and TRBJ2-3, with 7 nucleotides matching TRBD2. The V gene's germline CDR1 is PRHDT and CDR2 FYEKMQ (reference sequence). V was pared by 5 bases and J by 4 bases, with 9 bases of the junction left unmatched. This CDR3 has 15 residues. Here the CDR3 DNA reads TGTGCCAGCAGCCTCACGGCTGGGGGGGCAGATACGCAGTATTTT. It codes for CASSLTAGGADTQYF.

The CDR3 DNA is TGCGCCAGCAGCCAAGATATACTAGCGGTCCCCAGGAGGGATGAGCAGTTCTTC. This sequence encodes CASSQDILAVPRRDEQFF. The J gene is TRBJ2-1, the V gene TRBV4-3; 8 nucleotides align to TRBD2. The CDR3 has 18 residues. The junction had 15 bases not matched to a gene; V was cut back by 0 bases and J by 8 bases. Germline CDR1 and CDR2: LGHNA and YSLEER.

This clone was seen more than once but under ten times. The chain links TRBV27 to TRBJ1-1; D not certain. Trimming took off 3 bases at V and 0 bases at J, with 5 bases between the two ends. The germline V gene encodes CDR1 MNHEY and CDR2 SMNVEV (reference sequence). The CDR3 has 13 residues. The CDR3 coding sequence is TGTGCCAGCAGTTTGCAGATGAACACTGAAGCTTTCTTT. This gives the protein CASSLQMNTEAFF.

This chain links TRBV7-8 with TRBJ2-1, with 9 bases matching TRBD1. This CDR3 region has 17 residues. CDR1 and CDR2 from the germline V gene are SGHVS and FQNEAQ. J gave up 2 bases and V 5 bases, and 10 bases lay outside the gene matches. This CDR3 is CASSARGQGKAYNEQFF. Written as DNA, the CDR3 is TGTGCCAGCAGCGCCCGGGGACAGGGCAAGGCCTACAATGAGCAGTTCTTC. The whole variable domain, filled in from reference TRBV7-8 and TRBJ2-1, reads GAGVSQSPRYKVAKRGQDVALRCDPISGHVSLFWYQQALGQGPEFLTYFQNEAQLDKSGLPSDRFFAERPEGSVSTLKIQRTQQEDSAVYLCASSARGQGKAYNEQFFGPGTRLTVL.

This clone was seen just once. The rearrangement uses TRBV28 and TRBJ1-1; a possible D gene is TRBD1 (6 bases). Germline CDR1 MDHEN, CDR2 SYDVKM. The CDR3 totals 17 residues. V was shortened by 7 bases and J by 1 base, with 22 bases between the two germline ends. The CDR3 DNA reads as TGTGCCAGCACGGGGGGCAGAGGAAGACCTAGGAACACTGAAGCTTTCTTT. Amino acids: CASTGGRGRPRNTEAFF.